The clone carrying this TCR beta chain was seen ten or more times. Its antigen is undetermined. The data were taken from a study of Graves' ophthalmopathy and Graves' hyperthyroidism. For the study at large: Specimen type is peripheral blood, obtained at initial diagnosis before any treatment.

Findings and limits, study-wide: Detected in blood as well were most expanded thyroid clonotypes with frequency above 0.001.

The germline V gene encodes CDR1 MDHEN and CDR2 SYDVKM. The V segment lost 7 bases and the J segment 2 bases; nucleotides outside the gene matches: 9. There are 16 residues in the CDR3. RNA transcripts provided the template for amplifying TCR beta CDR3 regions. After a first-round RT-PCR with HTBI primers, a second-round multiplex PCR was run. TCRdb re-derived calls from the multiplex PCR reads in MiXCR, one entry per CDR3 protein. The table records 400,000 or so distinct CDR3 sequences, 15% to 17% of them present only once. The V gene is TRBV28, the J gene TRBJ2-2; TRBD1 matches 8 bases. The TCR originated in a woman aged 18-29 years with stable Graves' hyperthyroidism. Sequenced material: peripheral blood. The chain's CDR3 is CASTGEDRANTGELFF. Here the CDR3 DNA reads TGTGCCAGCACCGGAGAGGACAGGGCCAACACCGGGGAGCTGTTTTTT.